A few counts support the clone carrying this T cell receptor beta chain. Its target is not known. 13 Jbeta primers and 60 Vbeta primers were used for the PCR. Clones were read by immunoSEQ multiplex PCR, and TCRdb kept only the in-frame ones, dropping some. Here the sample spans 60,000 to 85,000 clones, over 70% being singletons. The sample is drawn from a study of cytomegalovirus exposure and HLA in healthy donors. CDR3 size: 16 residues. Germline-derived CDR1 and CDR2 are SGHRS and YFSETQ. J lost 4 bases, V lost 0 bases, and 7 bases had no gene match. Study-wide findings and caveats: Earlier results showed most TCR beta V segments being productive about 90% or about 30% of the time.

The TCR was taken from a man between 40 and 49 years old in good health and CMV-seronegative. The chain carries TRBV5-1 and TRBJ2-1; TRBD2 agrees at 7 bases. The specimen sequenced was PBMCs. Written as DNA, the CDR3 is TGCGCCAGCAGCTTGGATGGGGGGACTACTTACAATGAGCAGTTCTTC. This encodes CASSLDGGTTYNEQFF.